These 26 T cell receptor beta chains came from one sample sequenced in a study of memory CD4+ T cells and cytomegalovirus serostatus. Single viable CD3+CD4+CD8-CD45RO+ cells were sorted as the memory CD4+ T cells. TCRdb keeps only in-frame clones here, not all; method: immunoSEQ multiplex PCR. The data show tens of thousands of clones, with around 77% seen just once and 0.75% to 0.9% held by the top ten. Sequences were obtained from memory CD4+ T cells from blood. The receptors were sampled from an adult in good health and CMV-seronegative.

This rearrangement joins TRBV29-1 to TRBJ2-2, with D possibly called TRBD1 or TRBD2 (7 bases each). Germline assignment: CDR1 SQVTM and CDR2 ANQGSEA. The V end lost 7 bases, the J end lost 7 bases, and 13 bases lay between the germline ends. The length of the CDR3 is 12 residues. The CDR3 DNA reads as TGCAGCGCAGGGGGGGGTGGCGGGGAGCTGTTTTTT. Translation gives CSAGGGGGELFF.

The rearrangement links TRBV11-3 to TRBJ1-1; D not certain. This CDR3 is built from 13 residues. Germline V gene sequence: CDR1 SGHNT, CDR2 YENEEA. Trimming cost V 1 base and J 2 bases, with 5 bases left between them. CDR3 DNA: TGTGCCAGCAGCTTAGGGGCTAACACTGAAGCTTTCTTT. It specifies CASSLGANTEAFF.

This CDR3 is CASSPSPRESYNEQFF. CDR3 in DNA: TGCGCCAGCAGCCCATCCCCCCGGGAGAGCTACAATGAGCAGTTCTTC. This chain links TRBV5-1 with TRBJ2-1; D might be TRBD2 (6 bases). The CDR3 is 16 amino acids. Germline V gene lookup returns CDR1 SGHRS and CDR2 YFSETQ. Trimming removed 4 bases at V and 3 bases at J, with 17 bases between.

This sequence joins TRBV28 and TRBJ1-5, with 10 nucleotides matching TRBD1. The length of the CDR3 is 15 residues. With 6 bases clipped from V and 6 bases from J, the junction kept 8 bases outside the gene matches. Germline CDR1 and CDR2: MDHEN and SYDVKM. The CDR3: CASSPTGGFTQPQHF. The CDR3 nucleotides are TGTGCCAGCAGCCCGACAGGGGGCTTTACTCAGCCCCAGCATTTT.

Here the CDR3 DNA reads TGTGCCTTGACAGCGGACGACAGCTATGGCTACACCTTC. Translated: CALTADDSYGYTF. The chain has TRBV30 and TRBJ1-2; the D gene is possibly TRBD1 (5 bases). There are 13 residues in the CDR3. Looked up from germline, CDR1 is GTSNPN and CDR2 is SVGIG (reference sequence). Trimming shortened V by 7 bases and J by 4 bases, and 16 bases separated the two germline ends.

This clone was detected a few times. This chain links TRBV28 with TRBJ1-2; 9 positions match TRBD1. The CDR3 loop spans 12 amino acids. Germline V gene sequence: CDR1 MDHEN, CDR2 SYDVKM. The J segment lost 7 bases and the V segment lost 6 bases, leaving 3 bases of the junction unmatched. The CDR3 region has the DNA TGTGCCAGCAGGGGGACAGGGCTTGGCTACACCTTC. Its translation: CASRGTGLGYTF.

The table lists this clone with a count of one. The chain links TRBV28 to TRBJ2-7; D possibly corresponds to TRBD1 (5 bases). CDR3 length: 12 residues. The V gene's germline CDR1 is MDHEN and CDR2 SYDVKM. With 6 bases removed from V and 6 bases from J, the gap between germline ends came to 12 bases. CDR3 protein: CASSVRQLEQYF. The CDR3 nucleotides are TGTGCCAGCAGCGTGAGACAGCTCGAGCAGTACTTC.

The rearrangement joins TRBV5-1 to TRBJ2-1, with D possibly matching TRBD1 (5 bases). This CDR3 is 14 amino acids long. Trimming cost V 0 bases and J 7 bases, with 11 bases left between them. Germline V CDR1 and CDR2: SGHRS, YFSETQ. In nucleotides, the CDR3 is TGCGCCAGCAGCTTGGGACAGAGTGTTAATGAGCAGTTCTTC. Its protein is CASSLGQSVNEQFF.

V is TRBV5-4 and J is TRBJ1-1; D remains unclear. Germline-derived CDR1 and CDR2 are SGHNT and YYREEE (reference sequence). The length of the CDR3 is 15 residues. Trimming cost V 0 bases and J 1 base, with 10 bases left between them. DNA of the CDR3: TGTGCCAGCAGCTTGGGGCGGCAGAAGAACACTGAAGCTTTCTTT. It translates to CASSLGRQKNTEAFF.

The chain has TRBV7-8 and TRBJ2-7; 8 bases are shared with TRBD2. In germline, CDR1 is SGHVS, CDR2 FQNEAQ. The CDR3 length is 14 residues. V lost 3 bases, J lost 5 bases, and 6 bases stayed unmatched. The CDR3: CASSFLAGSHEQYF. DNA for the CDR3: TGTGCCAGCAGCTTTTTAGCGGGAAGTCACGAGCAGTACTTC. The variable domain in full, completed from reference TRBV7-8 and TRBJ2-7, reads GAGVSQSPRYKVAKRGQDVALRCDPISGHVSLFWYQQALGQGPEFLTYFQNEAQLDKSGLPSDRFFAERPEGSVSTLKIQRTQQEDSAVYLCASSFLAGSHEQYFGPGTRLTVT.

The chain is built from TRBV5-1 and TRBJ2-5; 9 nucleotides match TRBD2. Germline assignment: CDR1 SGHRS and CDR2 YFSETQ. This CDR3 is built from 17 residues. V shed 0 bases, J shed 1 base, and the junction held 7 bases outside the gene matches. The CDR3 region is CASSLAGTSGPQETQYF. CDR3 in DNA: TGCGCCAGCAGCTTGGCCGGAACTAGCGGGCCCCAAGAGACCCAGTACTTC.

V usage is TRBV6-1 and J usage is TRBJ2-3; D might be TRBD1 (6 bases). V lost 11 bases and J 2 bases, leaving 20 bases between the germline ends. Germline V lookup: CDR1 MNHNS, CDR2 SASEGT. This CDR3 region has 15 residues. Written as DNA, the CDR3 is TGTGCCGGCGCCGGGATGGGGGCGCTCACAGATACGCAGTATTTT. The encoded protein is CAGAGMGALTDTQYF.

V is TRBV7-2 and J is TRBJ1-4; D gene ambiguous. The CDR3 consists of 11 residues. Per germline, CDR1 SGHTA and CDR2 FQGNSA. Trimming stripped 1 base from V and 13 bases from J, with 7 bases between. The chain's CDR3 is CASSLENRLFF. The CDR3 DNA sequence: TGTGCCAGCAGCTTAGAGAATAGACTGTTTTTT.

This clone was observed a single time. The rearrangement joins TRBV20-1 to TRBJ1-3; D possibly corresponds to TRBD1 (6 bases). In germline, CDR1 is DFQATT, CDR2 SNEGSKA (reference sequence). This CDR3 is built from 11 residues. The V end lost 5 bases, the J end lost 4 bases, and 6 bases lay between the germline ends. The CDR3 coding sequence is TGCAGTGCTGGACAGGGAAACACCATATATTTT. Protein: CSAGQGNTIYF.

The chain recombines TRBV12-5 with TRBJ2-6, with D maybe TRBD2 (6 bases). Germline-derived CDR1 and CDR2 are LGHNT and FRNRAP. There are 16 residues in the CDR3. The V end was cut by 5 bases, the J end by 0 bases, with 11 bases between. This CDR3 is CASGPVRDSGANVLTF. As DNA, the CDR3 is TGTGCTAGTGGTCCCGTGCGGGACTCTGGGGCCAACGTCCTGACTTTC.

The chain has TRBV7-3 and TRBJ2-5; D is tentatively TRBD1 or TRBD2 (5 bases each). There are 14 residues in the CDR3. Germline V gene data show CDR1 as SGHTA and CDR2 as FQGTGA. With 1 base removed from V and 5 bases from J, the gap between germline ends came to 11 bases. Written as DNA, the CDR3 is TGTGCCAGCAGCTTAAGTTCGGGGCACGAGACCCAGTACTTC. This sequence encodes CASSLSSGHETQYF.

In DNA form, the CDR3 reads TGCGCCAGCAGTTATACGCAGGACAGGGGGCTTGGCGAGCAGTACTTC. Translating gives CASSYTQDRGLGEQYF. This chain joins TRBV10-1 and TRBJ2-7, with TRBD1 identical over 11 bases. There are 16 residues in the CDR3. V was clipped by 5 bases and J by 6 bases; unmatched bases: 12. Germline V lookup: CDR1 WNHNN, CDR2 SYGVQD (reference sequence).

The chain links TRBV23-1 to TRBJ2-2, with 7 nucleotides matching TRBD1. TRBV23-1 is recorded as an ORF, its role being uncertain. The CDR3 is 18 amino acids. The ends lost 0 bases at V and 7 bases at J; junction bases unmatched: 14. The CDR3: CASSQSSESAGDSGELFF. In DNA, the CDR3 is TGCGCCAGCAGTCAATCTTCGGAATCGGCAGGGGACAGCGGGGAGCTGTTTTTT.

In its sample, this clone was seen many times. The chain has TRBV28 and TRBJ1-2, with TRBD1 matching 11 bases. The CDR3 length is 16 residues. V gave up 6 bases and J gave up 8 bases; unmatched junction bases: 14. Germline CDR1 MDHEN, CDR2 SYDVKM. The CDR3 protein is CASSLTGTGGIGGYTF. DNA of the CDR3: TGTGCCAGCAGCCTAACCGGGACAGGGGGAATAGGGGGCTACACCTTC.

This clone was observed a handful of times. The J gene is TRBJ2-7, the V gene TRBV5-4, with D tentatively TRBD2 (5 bases). This CDR3 is 15 amino acids long. The germline CDR1 and CDR2 sequences are SGHNT and YYREEE (reference sequence). Trimming removed 0 bases from V and 3 bases from J, with 13 bases in between. Here the CDR3 reads CASSLGTPGNYEQYF. Written as DNA, the CDR3 is TGTGCCAGCAGCTTGGGTACCCCCGGGAACTACGAGCAGTACTTC. The whole variable domain, remainder taken from reference TRBV5-4 and TRBJ2-7, is ETGVTQSPTHLIKTRGQQVTLRCSSQSGHNTVSWYQQALGQGPQFIFQYYREEENGRGNFPPRFSGLQFPNYSSELNVNALELDDSALYLCASSLGTPGNYEQYFGPGTRLTVT.

The rearrangement links TRBV19 to TRBJ1-4; D is unclear. Germline values: CDR1 LNHDA, CDR2 SQIVND (reference sequence). V gave up 3 bases and J gave up 0 bases, with 8 bases separating them. The CDR3 length is 15 residues. The CDR3 is CASSISVATNEKLFF. The CDR3, as DNA: TGTGCCAGTAGTATTAGTGTTGCAACTAATGAAAAACTGTTTTTT. Combining the CDR3 with reference TRBV19 and TRBJ1-4 gives the whole variable domain DGGITQSPKYLFRKEGQNVTLSCEQNLNHDAMYWYRQDPGQGLRLIYYSQIVNDFQKGDIAEGYSVSREKKESFPLTVTSAQKNPTAFYLCASSISVATNEKLFFGSGTQLSVL.

The chain has TRBV19 and TRBJ2-1, with D hard to call. CDR1 and CDR2 from the germline V gene are LNHDA and SQIVND (reference sequence). The V and J ends lost 4 bases and 3 bases respectively, with 16 bases between them. The CDR3 is 16 residues long. CDR3 nucleotides: TGTGCCAGTAGTACACTACGATCTCCCATCTACAATGAGCAGTTCTTC. Translation gives CASSTLRSPIYNEQFF.

This clone was seen a single time. The rearrangement links TRBV4-3 to TRBJ1-1; D gene uncertain. Germline CDR1 reads LGHNA; CDR2 reads YSLEER. CDR3 size: 13 residues. V was cut by 0 bases and J by 6 bases, with 8 bases left in between. The CDR3 sequence: CASSQDLGSEAFF. The CDR3 nucleotides are TGCGCCAGCAGCCAAGACTTGGGTTCTGAAGCTTTCTTT.

The chain links TRBV7-8 to TRBJ1-1, with D possibly matching TRBD1 (5 bases). This CDR3 spans 13 amino acids. Germline V gives CDR1 SGHVS, CDR2 FQNEAQ. With 7 bases removed from V and 3 bases from J, the gap between germline ends came to 12 bases. CDR3 in DNA: TGTGCCAGCAACAAGGGGACCGACACTGAAGCTTTCTTT. Its translation is CASNKGTDTEAFF.

This chain uses TRBV4-1 with TRBJ1-1; D is perhaps TRBD1 (6 bases). Germline V gene lookup returns CDR1 MGHRA and CDR2 YSYEKL. This CDR3 region has 17 residues. V was trimmed by 1 base and J by 1 base, leaving 16 bases between them. This chain's CDR3 is CASSQVGGGRKNTEAFF. CDR3 bases: TGCGCCAGCAGCCAAGTAGGGGGGGGACGGAAGAACACTGAAGCTTTCTTT.

The chain carries TRBV9 and TRBJ1-2; 8 bases line up with TRBD1. V lost 0 bases to trimming and J lost 4 bases; unmatched junction nucleotides: 5. Germline loops: CDR1 SGDLS, CDR2 YYNGEE. CDR3 length: 15 residues. The CDR3 protein is CASSVAGQDAYGYTF. In DNA, the CDR3 is TGTGCCAGCAGCGTAGCGGGACAGGACGCCTATGGCTACACCTTC.